The rows below give T cell receptor beta chains drawn from one sample of a study of cytomegalovirus exposure and HLA in healthy donors. The table came from immunoSEQ multiplex PCR; TCRdb's copy has only in-frame clones and leaves some out. The sample records around 170,000 clones, 81% being singletons. The sequenced sample consisted of PBMCs. These receptors came from a man in his fifties in good health and CMV-seronegative. Both conserved end residues are part of each CDR3. D genes are given only for firm matches. Rows give clone size only sometimes, using once, few, many, or a class for an expanded clone.

D gene	J gene	CDR3 length	clone size	V gene	CDR3 protein	CDR3 DNA
.	TRBJ2-1	13	.	TRBV6-4	CASSVGALNEQFF	TGTGCCAGCAGTGTTGGAGCTCTCAATGAGCAGTTCTTC
.	TRBJ2-7	12	.	TRBV29-1	CSVGQDSYEQYF	TGCAGCGTTGGCCAGGATTCCTACGAGCAGTACTTC
TRBD1	TRBJ1-1	15	.	TRBV18	CASSLGQGARTEAFF	TGTGCCAGCTCGCTGGGCCAGGGGGCGCGGACTGAAGCTTTCTTT
.	TRBJ1-4	15	.	TRBV27	CASSPAAGWTVKLFF	TGTGCCAGCAGTCCCGCGGCAGGGTGGACGGTCAAACTGTTTTTT
.	TRBJ1-1	13	few	TRBV6-5	CASSLTANTEAFF	TGTGCCAGCTCTTTAACAGCGAACACTGAAGCTTTCTTT
.	TRBJ1-1	14	.	TRBV6-4	CASSDDSQNTEAFF	TGTGCCAGCAGTGACGACAGCCAGAACACTGAAGCTTTCTTT
.	TRBJ1-2	14	.	TRBV6-5	CASRRASAGYGYTF	TGTGCCAGCAGGAGGGCCTCCGCAGGCTATGGCTACACCTTC
TRBD1	TRBJ1-1	15	.	TRBV7-2	CASSGTGQENTEAFF	TGTGCCAGCAGCGGGACGGGACAGGAGAACACTGAAGCTTTCTTT
.	TRBJ1-2	14	.	TRBV9	CASSVEGQGYGYTF	TGTGCCAGCAGCGTGGAGGGGCAGGGCTATGGCTACACCTTC
.	TRBJ1-1	16	.	TRBV5-6	CASSLGGPGLFSESFF	TGTGCCAGCAGCTTGGGGGGCCCAGGATTGTTCAGTGAATCTTTCTTT
.	TRBJ1-2	14	.	TRBV9	CASSVRPGQSGYTF	TGTGCCAGCAGCGTCCGGCCGGGACAATCGGGCTACACCTTC
.	TRBJ2-7	15	.	TRBV7-9	CASSLVMSSSYEQYF	TGTGCCAGCAGCTTAGTCATGTCCAGCTCCTACGAGCAGTACTTC
TRBD1	TRBJ1-1	13	.	TRBV6-5	CASKQGADTEAFF	TGTGCCAGCAAACAGGGGGCGGACACTGAAGCTTTCTTT
.	TRBJ2-7	11	.	TRBV7-9	CASSSSTEQYF	TGTGCCAGCAGTTCCTCCACCGAGCAGTACTTC
.	TRBJ2-2	15	.	TRBV7-9	CASSLAVGQNGELFF	TGTGCCAGCAGCTTAGCGGTCGGACAGAACGGGGAGCTGTTTTTT
TRBD1	TRBJ1-1	14	.	TRBV30	CAWSKGQGNTEAFF	TGTGCCTGGAGTAAAGGACAGGGCAACACTGAAGCTTTCTTT
.	TRBJ1-1	12	.	TRBV5-5	CASSPGNTEAFF	TGTGCCAGCAGCCCCGGGAACACTGAAGCTTTCTTT
.	TRBJ1-1	13	.	TRBV27	CASKTTMNTEAFF	TGTGCCAGCAAGACAACCATGAACACTGAAGCTTTCTTT
TRBD2	TRBJ2-5	18	.	TRBV27	CASSLRRSPMGGKETQYF	TGTGCCAGCAGTTTACGGCGGTCGCCCATGGGGGGGAAAGAGACCCAGTACTTC
.	TRBJ2-7	15	.	TRBV5-1	CASILEPAATNEQYF	TGCGCCAGCATCTTGGAGCCAGCGGCCACCAACGAGCAGTACTTC
TRBD1	TRBJ1-5	14	.	TRBV5-1	CASSSGQEDQPQHF	TGCGCCAGCAGCTCAGGACAGGAGGATCAGCCCCAGCATTTT
.	TRBJ1-1	17	.	TRBV18	CASSNQAGSSVNTEAFF	TGTGCCAGCTCCAACCAGGCAGGGTCGAGTGTGAACACTGAAGCTTTCTTT
TRBD2	TRBJ2-3	14	.	TRBV27	CASSELAGTDTQYF	TGTGCCAGCAGTGAACTAGCGGGGACAGATACGCAGTATTTT
.	TRBJ1-4	15	.	TRBV6-1	CASSGAARGAEKLFF	TGTGCCAGCAGTGGGGCGGCCCGGGGAGCTGAAAAACTGTTTTTT
.	TRBJ2-1	18	.	TRBV7-3	CASSLTHPAATAYNEQFF	TGTGCCAGCAGCTTAACCCATCCGGCGGCAACGGCCTACAATGAGCAGTTCTTC
TRBD2	TRBJ2-5	18	.	TRBV7-2	CASSFMLKGLAGPKTQYF	TGTGCCAGCAGCTTTATGCTTAAGGGACTAGCGGGGCCGAAGACCCAGTACTTC
TRBD2	TRBJ2-1	14	.	TRBV2	CAIARTSEGNEQFF	TGTGCCATAGCGCGGACTAGCGAGGGCAATGAGCAGTTCTTC
.	TRBJ1-1	11	.	TRBV27	CASSTGQNAFF	TGTGCCAGCAGTACCGGACAAAACGCTTTCTTT
.	TRBJ2-7	14	.	TRBV10-1	CASSESGNSYEQYF	TGCGCCAGCAGTGAGTCGGGCAACTCCTACGAGCAGTACTTC